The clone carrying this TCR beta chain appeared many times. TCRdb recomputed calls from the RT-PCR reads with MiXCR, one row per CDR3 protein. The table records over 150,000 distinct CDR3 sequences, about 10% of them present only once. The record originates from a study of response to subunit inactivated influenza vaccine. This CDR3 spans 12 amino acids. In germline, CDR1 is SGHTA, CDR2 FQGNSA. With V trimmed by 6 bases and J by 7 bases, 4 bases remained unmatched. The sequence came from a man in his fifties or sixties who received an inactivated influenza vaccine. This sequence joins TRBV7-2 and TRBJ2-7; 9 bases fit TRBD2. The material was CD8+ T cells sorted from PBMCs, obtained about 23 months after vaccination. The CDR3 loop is CASRAGGGEQYF. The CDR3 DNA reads TGTGCCAGCAGAGCGGGAGGAGGTGAGCAGTACTTC.